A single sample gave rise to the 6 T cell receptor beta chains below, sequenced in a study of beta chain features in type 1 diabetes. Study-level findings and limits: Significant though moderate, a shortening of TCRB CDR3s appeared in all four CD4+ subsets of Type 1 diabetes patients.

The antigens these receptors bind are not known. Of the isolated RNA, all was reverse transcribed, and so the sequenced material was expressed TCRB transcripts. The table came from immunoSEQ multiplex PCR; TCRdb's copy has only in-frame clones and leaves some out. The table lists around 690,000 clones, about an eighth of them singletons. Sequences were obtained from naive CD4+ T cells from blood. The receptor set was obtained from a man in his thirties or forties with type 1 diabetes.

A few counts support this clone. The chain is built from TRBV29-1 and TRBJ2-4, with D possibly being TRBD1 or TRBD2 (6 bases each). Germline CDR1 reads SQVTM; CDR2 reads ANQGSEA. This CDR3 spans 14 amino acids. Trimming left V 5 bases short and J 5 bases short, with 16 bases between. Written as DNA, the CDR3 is TGCAGCGTTATCATCCCGGGGGCTGAAAACATTCAGTACTTC. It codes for CSVIIPGAENIQYF.

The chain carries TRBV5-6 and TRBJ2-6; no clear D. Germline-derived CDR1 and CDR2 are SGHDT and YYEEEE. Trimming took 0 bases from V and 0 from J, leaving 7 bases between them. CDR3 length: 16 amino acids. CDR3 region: CASSLGRNSGANVLTF. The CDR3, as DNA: TGTGCCAGCAGCTTGGGACGGAACTCTGGGGCCAACGTCCTGACTTTC. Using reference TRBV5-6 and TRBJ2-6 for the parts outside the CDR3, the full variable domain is DAGVTQSPTHLIKTRGQQVTLRCSPKSGHDTVSWYQQALGQGPQFIFQYYEEEERQRGNFPDRFSGHQFPNYSSELNVNALLLGDSALYLCASSLGRNSGANVLTFGAGSRLTVL.

The CDR3 DNA reads TGTGCCAGCAGCTTAGCGGGGACGGGATGGGATGGCTACACCTTC. Translating gives CASSLAGTGWDGYTF. The chain employs TRBV7-9 and TRBJ1-2, with D perhaps TRBD1 (5 bases). The ends were cut back, 0 bases at V and 6 bases at J, with 14 bases in the middle. Germline values: CDR1 SEHNR, CDR2 FQNEAQ (reference sequence). There are 15 residues in the CDR3.

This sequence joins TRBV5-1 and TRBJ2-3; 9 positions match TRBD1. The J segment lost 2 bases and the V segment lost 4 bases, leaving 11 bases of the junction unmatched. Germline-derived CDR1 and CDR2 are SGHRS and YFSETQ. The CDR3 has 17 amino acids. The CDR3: CASSPNYGTGTTDTQYF. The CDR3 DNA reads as TGCGCCAGCAGCCCCAACTACGGGACAGGGACCACAGATACGCAGTATTTT.

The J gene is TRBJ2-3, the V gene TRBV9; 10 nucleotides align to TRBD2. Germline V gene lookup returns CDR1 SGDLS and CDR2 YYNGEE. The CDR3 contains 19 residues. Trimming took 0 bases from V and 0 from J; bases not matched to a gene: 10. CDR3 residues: CASSVDVASGGPSTDTQYF. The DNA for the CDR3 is TGTGCCAGCAGCGTAGACGTCGCTAGCGGGGGACCTAGCACAGATACGCAGTATTTT.

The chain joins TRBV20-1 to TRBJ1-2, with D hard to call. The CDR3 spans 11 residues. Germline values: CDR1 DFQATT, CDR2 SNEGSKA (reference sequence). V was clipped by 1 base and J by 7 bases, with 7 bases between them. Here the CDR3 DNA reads TGCAGTGCTAGAGGGGCCCGTGGCTACACCTTC. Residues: CSARGARGYTF.